The rows below give T cell receptor beta chains drawn from one sample of a study of shared clonotypes between healthy human individuals. Assay: immunoSEQ multiplex PCR; the TCRdb copy retains only in-frame clones and omits some. The sample holds around 2.3 million clones, more than 90% seen once. Sequenced: naive CD4+ T cells sorted from blood. The source is a man aged 18 to 35 in good health. The conserved cysteine and the conserved F or W are not part of the CDR3 here.

V gene	CDR3 length	J gene	CDR3 protein
TRBV30	12	TRBJ2-3	AWSVAPVGDTQY
TRBV6-1	11	TRBJ1-1	ASGTLINTEAF
TRBV2	11	TRBJ1-2	ASSENREVGYT
TRBV4-2	13	TRBJ2-7	ASSPGLAATYEQY
TRBV5-3	14	TRBJ2-5	ARSLATEKSQETQY
TRBV10-3	11	TRBJ1-1	AIRQGPNTEAF
TRBV7-9	15	TRBJ1-1	ASSLAPGSGAYTEAF
TRBV2	16	TRBJ1-2	ASSQPVSLQERNYGYT
TRBV18	13	TRBJ2-3	ASSRLAGGADTQY
TRBV28	11	TRBJ1-1	ASSLKGYTEAF
TRBV7-9	12	TRBJ2-1	ASSTSGTTNEQF
TRBV15	13	TRBJ2-4	ATSKDRGLVNIQY
TRBV6-5	13	TRBJ2-3	ASSYSDSSTDTQY
TRBV11-3	14	TRBJ2-3	ASSLGTSGSTDTQY
TRBV11-2	16	TRBJ2-1	ASSWSTSGMSSYNEQF
TRBV11-2	11	TRBJ1-4	ASSFRTNEKLF
TRBV27	14	TRBJ2-5	ASSLTPRGAVETQY
TRBV10-2	12	TRBJ1-5	ASSLDKRHQPQH
TRBV19	12	TRBJ1-2	ASTSGQGSYGYT
TRBV7-9	10	TRBJ2-7	ASSRQAYEQY
TRBV11-2	10	TRBJ2-2	ASRRASGELF
TRBV19	12	TRBJ1-5	ASSMRENNQPQH
TRBV6-5	11	TRBJ1-1	ASSIQGVTEAF
TRBV30	9	TRBJ2-4	AWSSGDIQY
TRBV7-3	15	TRBJ2-2	ASSPRSGGAGTGELF
TRBV4-3	13	TRBJ1-2	ASSQDKGYRYGYT
TRBV2	11	TRBJ2-3	ASNLAGWDTQY
TRBV7-2	13	TRBJ2-3	ASSLGQGRTDTQY
TRBV11-2	16	TRBJ1-3	ASSPRGAGQRSGNTIY
TRBV5-4	13	TRBJ1-1	ASSLPMGGNTEAF
TRBV7-2	16	TRBJ2-1	ASSLASGGGGRYNEQF
TRBV6-1	14	TRBJ2-2	ASREAGTASTGELF
TRBV6-6	10	TRBJ2-7	ASSLSGYEQY
TRBV12-5	12	TRBJ1-2	ASGFEVANYGYT
TRBV20-1	9	TRBJ2-7	SAKQGYEQY
TRBV2	13	TRBJ2-7	ASRGERVSPGEQY
TRBV19	12	TRBJ2-7	ASSLAVGPYEQY
TRBV4-3	13	TRBJ2-2	ASSRDFSNTGELF
TRBV29-1	11	TRBJ1-1	SVEAPANTEAF
TRBV29-1	11	TRBJ2-5	SVDRGLGETQY
TRBV5-1	12	TRBJ2-3	ASSLDKSTDTQY
TRBV28	15	TRBJ1-2	ASTTSGRGDSNYGYT
TRBV4-3	12	TRBJ2-7	ASSQGGSSDEQY
TRBV6-7	13	TRBJ1-4	ASSYQGRGNEKLF
TRBV15	13	TRBJ2-7	ATSRRRTNSYEQY
TRBV28	12	TRBJ1-1	ASSPRARIPEAF
TRBV6-1	13	TRBJ2-2	ASSDPGQGTGELF
TRBV5-1	13	TRBJ1-3	ASKNDPSSGNTIY
TRBV4-3	12	TRBJ2-3	ASGRDLGTDTQY
TRBV13	12	TRBJ1-1	ASTRRRQGSYAF
TRBV5-1	14	TRBJ2-1	ASSFGTGLTYNEQF
TRBV19	14	TRBJ2-2	ASSMWPSGRAGELF
TRBV2	14	TRBJ2-1	ASSEMGGGSYNEQF
TRBV6-4	11	TRBJ2-3	ASSEQGVDTQY